These 32 T cell receptor beta chains came from one sample sequenced in a study of regulatory T cells in long-lasting Graves disease. Construction of the TCR beta libraries employed iRepertoire HTBI primers in conjunction with Arm-PCR of CDR3 regions. MiXCR, applied by TCRdb to the multiplex PCR reads, yields one record per CDR3 protein. The sample holds 400,000 or so distinct CDR3 sequences, under 25% seen once. Time point noted: persistent/refractory GD, antithyroid drugs over 5 years with positive TRAb. PBMCs were the source of the RNA used for TCR sequencing. Sequenced here: peripheral blood mononuclear cells (PBMCs), sampled when the disease was refractory, from a patient treated with antithyroid drugs. The source is a female donor with Graves disease.

This clonotype was detected many times. The chain has TRBV15 and TRBJ1-1; D unclear. In germline, CDR1 is LNHNV, CDR2 YYDKDF (reference sequence). The CDR3 consists of 14 residues. Trimming left V 5 bases short and J 4 bases short, with 14 bases between. The CDR3 DNA sequence: TGTGCCACCAGCGGGGATTATACCATCACTGAAGCTTTCTTT. This encodes CATSGDYTITEAFF.

The rearrangement links TRBV5-1 to TRBJ2-7; D is perhaps TRBD1 or TRBD2 (5 bases each). V lost 3 bases and J 5 bases, leaving 15 bases between the germline ends. The CDR3 sequence is 14 residues long. Germline loops: CDR1 SGHRS, CDR2 YFSETQ. Here the CDR3 reads CASSWDPKTNEQYF. CDR3 nucleotide sequence: TGCGCCAGCAGCTGGGACCCTAAAACTAACGAGCAGTACTTC. The full variable domain, in which reference TRBV5-1 and TRBJ2-7 provide the parts outside the CDR3, is KAGVTQTPRYLIKTRGQQVTLSCSPISGHRSVSWYQQTPGQGLQFLFEYFSETQRNKGNFPGRFSGRQFSNSRSEMNVSTLELGDSALYLCASSWDPKTNEQYFGPGTRLTVT.

This clonotype was seen a few times. The chain carries TRBV19 and TRBJ1-5; tentative D call: TRBD1 (6 bases). V lost 5 bases, J lost 4 bases, and 18 bases lay in between. The CDR3 is made up of 16 amino acids. CDR1 and CDR2 (germline): LNHDA, SQIVND (reference sequence). The CDR3 sequence is CASSGSFGQSNQPQHF. Here the CDR3 DNA reads TGTGCCAGTAGTGGAAGTTTTGGACAGAGTAATCAGCCCCAGCATTTT.

This clonotype was counted only a few times. V gene TRBV20-1 combines with J gene TRBJ2-2; D not resolved. Germline values: CDR1 DFQATT, CDR2 SNEGSKA (reference sequence). Trimming took off 6 bases at V and 2 bases at J, with 13 bases between the two ends. This CDR3 region has 14 residues. The CDR3 nucleotides are TGCAGTGCGTTCAGTATCGGCAACACCGGGGAGCTGTTTTTT. Protein sequence: CSAFSIGNTGELFF.

This clonotype was picked up a small number of times. The V and J genes are TRBV30 and TRBJ1-3; the D gene is possibly TRBD1 (5 bases). The V end lost 2 bases, the J end lost 0 bases, and 11 bases lay between the germline ends. CDR1 is GTSNPN and CDR2 is SVGIG in the germline V gene (reference sequence). This CDR3 comprises 15 residues. CDR3 sequence (DNA): TGTGCCTGGAGTTTGACAGCGAGCTCTGGAAACACCATATATTTT. This codes for CAWSLTASSGNTIYF.

This clonotype was observed at least ten times. The V gene is TRBV28, the J gene TRBJ1-2; TRBD1 aligns across 7 bases. The ends lost 3 bases at V and 3 bases at J; junction bases unmatched: 13. Per the germline V gene, CDR1 is MDHEN and CDR2 is SYDVKM. This CDR3 spans 17 amino acids. This CDR3 is CASSFSGGDSIHYGYTF. CDR3 bases: TGTGCCAGCAGTTTCTCTGGGGGGGACAGCATCCACTATGGCTACACCTTC.

This clonotype showed up many times. The chain uses TRBV12-3 or TRBV12-4 and TRBJ1-1; 7 bases agree with TRBD1. V lost 5 bases and J lost 0; bases outside the gene matches: 12. CDR3 length equals 17 residues. This chain's CDR3 is CASSPKLWGQMNTEAFF. The CDR3 nucleotides are TGTGCCAGCAGTCCAAAATTGTGGGGACAGATGAACACTGAAGCTTTCTTT.

In this sample, this clonotype turned up many times. The gene calls are TRBV5-1 and TRBJ2-6, with D unclear. Trimming took off 1 base at V and 0 bases at J, with 8 bases between the two ends. The CDR3 has 16 residues. The germline gives CDR1 SGHRS, CDR2 YFSETQ. The CDR3 nucleotides read TGCGCCAGCAGCTTGACACAACCCTCTGGGGCCAACGTCCTGACTTTC. Its protein is CASSLTQPSGANVLTF.

This clonotype has at least ten counts. The chain employs TRBV28 and TRBJ2-2; 10 nucleotides agree with TRBD2. CDR1 is MDHEN, CDR2 SYDVKM, per germline. The CDR3 loop spans 14 amino acids. With 10 bases clipped from V and 5 bases from J, the junction kept 7 bases outside the gene matches. In nucleotides, the CDR3 is TGTGCCACTATAGGACTAGCGGTTACCGGGGAGCTGTTTTTT. Translating gives CATIGLAVTGELFF.

The chain has TRBV29-1 and TRBJ2-2, with TRBD1 identical over 7 bases. The germline gives CDR1 SQVTM, CDR2 ANQGSEA. CDR3 length equals 14 residues. J was trimmed by 8 bases and V by 2 bases; bases with no gene match: 8. The CDR3 coding sequence is TGCAGCGTTGAACAGACAGGGCCCCCGGGGGAGCTGTTTTTT. As protein: CSVEQTGPPGELFF.

The chain recombines TRBV5-1 with TRBJ1-6; D is unresolved. The CDR3 has 15 residues. The V gene's germline CDR1 is SGHRS and CDR2 YFSETQ. With 0 bases removed from V and 7 bases from J, the gap between germline ends came to 11 bases. The CDR3 protein is CASSLAAGSNSPLHF. CDR3 nucleotides: TGCGCCAGCAGCTTGGCCGCAGGATCCAATTCACCCCTCCACTTT.

The chain employs TRBV4-3 and TRBJ2-6, with D possibly called TRBD1 or TRBD2 (5 bases each). The germline gives CDR1 LGHNA, CDR2 YSLEER. Trimming removed 0 bases at V and 3 bases at J, with 9 bases between. There are 16 residues in the CDR3. The CDR3 loop is CASSQERGDGANVLTF. The CDR3, as DNA: TGCGCCAGCAGCCAAGAACGAGGGGATGGGGCCAACGTCCTGACTTTC.

This clonotype was seen at least ten times. The chain uses TRBV28 and TRBJ1-5, with D unclear. CDR3 length equals 14 residues. Trimming took off 6 bases at V and 9 bases at J, with 18 bases between the two ends. Germline CDR1 reads MDHEN; CDR2 reads SYDVKM. In nucleotides, the CDR3 is TGTGCCAGCAGCATTGACCGGTCTCAACGGCCCCAGCATTTT. It yields the protein CASSIDRSQRPQHF.

This rearrangement joins TRBV7-8 to TRBJ1-5; no clear D gene. V was trimmed by 8 bases and J by 0 bases, leaving 14 bases between them. CDR3 length: 15 residues. Germline V gene sequence: CDR1 SGHVS, CDR2 FQNEAQ. The CDR3 DNA follows: TGTGCCAGCGCCCTAGGAGGGATTAGCAATCAGCCCCAGCATTTT. This translates into CASALGGISNQPQHF.

There are many counts of this clonotype. CDR3 amino acids: CASSLGGGLETQYF. In nucleotides, the CDR3 is TGTGCCAGCAGCTTAGGCGGGGGCCTGGAGACCCAGTACTTC. V is TRBV7-2 and J is TRBJ2-5; the D gene is possibly TRBD2 (7 bases). The ends were cut back, 1 base at V and 5 bases at J, with 11 bases in the middle. Germline loops: CDR1 SGHTA, CDR2 FQGNSA. This CDR3 has 14 residues.

The rearrangement links TRBV29-1 to TRBJ1-2; TRBD1 matches 9 bases. The V segment lost 3 bases and the J segment 6 bases; nucleotides outside the gene matches: 5. Germline CDR1 and CDR2: SQVTM and ANQGSEA. The CDR3 is 13 residues long. The CDR3 coding sequence is TGCAGCGTTGACGGGACAGGGTTCGATGGCTACACCTTC. Protein sequence: CSVDGTGFDGYTF.

The J gene is TRBJ1-6, the V gene TRBV27; the D is unclear. The germline V and J ends were trimmed by 6 bases and 11 bases, with 26 bases remaining between them. Looked up from germline, CDR1 is MNHEY and CDR2 is SMNVEV (reference sequence). The CDR3 has 17 residues. The CDR3 region is CASSSGLPVGNIPPLHF. The CDR3 bases are TGTGCCAGCAGCTCTGGACTCCCCGTCGGTAATATTCCACCCCTCCACTTT.

Turning to this clonotype: An end of the junction differs from the germline gene, which may be a read error. The chain uses TRBV4-1 and TRBJ1-2, with TRBD1 as a possible D gene (5 bases). Germline V gene lookup returns CDR1 MGHRA and CDR2 YSYEKL. The length of the CDR3 is 15 residues. This CDR3 reads CASSQGWGPDYGYTF. Here the CDR3 DNA reads TGTGCCAGCAGCCAAGGTTGGGGCCCGGACTATGGCTACACCTTC.

This clonotype was recorded at least ten times. The chain uses TRBV30 and TRBJ1-1; D call uncertain. Looked up from germline, CDR1 is GTSNPN and CDR2 is SVGIG (reference sequence). This CDR3 is 11 amino acids long. V was shortened by 8 bases and J by 4 bases, with 11 bases between the two germline ends. In DNA form, the CDR3 reads TGTGCCGCCGCGGCGAGCACTGAAGCTTTCTTT. Its translation is CAAAASTEAFF.

This clonotype occurred many times. The CDR3, as DNA: TGTGCCAGCAGTTTCAGTCGCAATCAGCCCCAGCATTTT. Its protein is CASSFSRNQPQHF. The rearrangement joins TRBV28 to TRBJ1-5; no clear D gene. This CDR3 has 13 residues. Germline loops: CDR1 MDHEN, CDR2 SYDVKM. Trimming shortened V by 3 bases and J by 2 bases, and 5 bases separated the two germline ends.

The chain couples TRBV25-1 to TRBJ2-2, with D tentatively TRBD1 (5 bases). Germline V gene sequence: CDR1 MGHDK, CDR2 SYGVNS. The CDR3 sequence is 16 residues long. Trimming stripped 0 bases from V and 6 bases from J, with 14 bases between. The CDR3 here is CASSEYHQGGAGELFF. The CDR3, as DNA: TGTGCCAGCAGTGAATATCACCAGGGTGGGGCCGGGGAGCTGTTTTTT.

Notes on this clonotype: A single base separates this from a much larger clone, so it may be a read error. The chain couples TRBV2 to TRBJ2-7; D gene ambiguous. Germline V gene lookup returns CDR1 SNHLY and CDR2 FYNNEI. This CDR3 contains 14 residues. CDR3 sequence: CAGSDSSPSYEQYF. As DNA, the CDR3 is TGTGCCGGCAGTGATAGCAGCCCCTCCTACGAGCAGTACTTC. Full variable domain (outside the CDR3, taken from reference TRBV2 and TRBJ2-7): EPEVTQTPSHQVTQMGQEVILRCVPISNHLYFYWYRQILGQKVEFLVSFYNNEISEKSEIFDDQFSVERPDGSNFTLKIRSTKLEDSAMYFCAGSDSSPSYEQYFGPGTRLTVT.

CDR3 in amino acids: CSTRQGVYGYTF. CDR3 nucleotides: TGCAGCACAAGACAGGGGGTTTATGGCTACACCTTC. The V and J genes are TRBV29-1 and TRBJ1-2; 9 bases match TRBD1. There are 12 residues in the CDR3. Germline V gives CDR1 SQVTM, CDR2 ANQGSEA. J was trimmed by 5 bases and V by 8 bases; bases with no gene match: 6. Full variable domain (remainder filled in from reference TRBV29-1 and TRBJ1-2): SAVISQKPSRDICQRGTSLTIQCQVDSQVTMMFWYRQQPGQSLTLIATANQGSEATYESGFVIDKFPISRPNLTFSTLTVSNMSPEDSSIYLCSTRQGVYGYTFGSGTRLTVV.

In its sample, this clonotype was seen many times. The genes are TRBV28 and TRBJ2-5; 15 bases are shared with TRBD2. Germline CDR1 MDHEN, CDR2 SYDVKM. Losses at the gene ends were 2 bases for V and 4 bases for J; bases not matched to a gene: 17. The CDR3 has 21 amino acids. CDR3 bases: TGTGCCAGCAGTTTAGGACAGGGTGTACGGACTAGCGGGAGGGCCAGAGAGACCCAGTACTTC. It specifies CASSLGQGVRTSGRARETQYF. Supplemented by reference TRBV28 and TRBJ2-5, the full variable domain reads DVKVTQSSRYLVKRTGEKVFLECVQDMDHENMFWYRQDPGLGLRLIYFSYDVKMKEKGDIPEGYSVSREKKERFSLILESASTNQTSMYLCASSLGQGVRTSGRARETQYFGPGTRLLVL.

This clonotype was counted at least ten times. V usage is TRBV11-2 and J usage is TRBJ2-7, with D possibly TRBD2 on 6 matching bases. Germline values: CDR1 SGHAT, CDR2 FQNNGV. Trimming stripped 4 bases from V and 9 bases from J, with 19 bases between. This CDR3 has 14 amino acids. CDR3 sequence: CASSSVRGKIGQYF. The CDR3 DNA is TGTGCCAGCAGCTCCGTTCGGGGGAAGATAGGGCAGTACTTC. The full variable domain, its missing parts supplied by reference TRBV11-2 and TRBJ2-7, is EAGVAQSPRYKIIEKRQSVAFWCNPISGHATLYWYQQILGQGPKLLIQFQNNGVVDDSQLPKDRFSAERLKGVDSTLKIQPAKLEDSAVYLCASSSVRGKIGQYFGPGTRLTVT.

This clonotype was recorded many times. The genes are TRBV24-1 and TRBJ1-2, with D possibly matching TRBD1 (6 bases). This CDR3 region has 16 residues. V lost 4 bases, J lost 8 bases, and 22 bases lay in between. Germline V gene data show CDR1 as KGHDR and CDR2 as SFDVKD. CDR3 in amino acids: CATSETGTPDMRGYTF. The CDR3 DNA sequence: TGTGCCACCAGTGAAACAGGGACCCCGGATATGAGGGGCTACACCTTC.

The rearrangement joins TRBV7-2 to TRBJ2-3; D is ambiguous. This CDR3 is built from 14 residues. Per the germline V gene, CDR1 is SGHTA and CDR2 is FQGNSA. V lost 1 base and J lost 5, with 10 bases in between. The CDR3 sequence: CASSLEGPRDTQYF. The CDR3, as DNA: TGTGCCAGCAGCTTAGAAGGCCCCCGAGATACGCAGTATTTT.

Ten or more counts support this clonotype. In nucleotides, the CDR3 is TGTGCCTGGAGTGTACGTGCTCTAAGTCCCTATGGCTACACCTTC. Protein sequence: CAWSVRALSPYGYTF. The chain uses TRBV30 and TRBJ1-2; D uncertain. The V end was cut by 0 bases, the J end by 4 bases, with 15 bases between. The CDR3 is made up of 15 amino acids. CDR1 is GTSNPN and CDR2 is SVGIG in the germline V gene (reference sequence).

This clonotype has just a few counts. Being one base from a much bigger clone, this may be a read error. The rearrangement joins TRBV24-1 to TRBJ2-2; TRBD2 matches at 12 bases. V shed 11 bases and J 1 base; nucleotides not matched to a gene: 7. The length of the CDR3 is 16 residues. Looked up from germline, CDR1 is KGHDR and CDR2 is SFDVKD. CDR3 residues: CAIGTSGHVNTGELFF. DNA for the CDR3: TGTGCCATCGGGACTAGCGGGCACGTGAACACCGGGGAGCTGTTTTTT.

In its sample, this clonotype was seen many times. The rearrangement links TRBV2 to TRBJ1-6; D is unresolved. V lost 7 bases, J lost 9 bases, and 13 bases lay in between. This CDR3 comprises 13 residues. Germline CDR1 SNHLY, CDR2 FYNNEI. DNA for the CDR3: TGTGCCAGCAATTACGGGGTAGCTTCACCCCTCCACTTT. Translated, it gives CASNYGVASPLHF.

This chain links TRBV7-2 with TRBJ2-7; D call uncertain. Germline V gene lookup returns CDR1 SGHTA and CDR2 FQGNSA. V lost 0 bases and J 3 bases, leaving 18 bases between the germline ends. The CDR3 is 17 amino acids. CDR3 amino acids: CASSLARDQRLLYEQYF. CDR3 in DNA: TGTGCCAGCAGCTTAGCTCGCGACCAGCGTTTGCTCTACGAGCAGTACTTC.

The chain has TRBV7-2 and TRBJ1-1; 7 bases are shared with TRBD1. The germline V gene encodes CDR1 SGHTA and CDR2 FQGNSA. V was clipped by 4 bases and J by 2 bases; unmatched bases: 13. CDR3 length: 17 residues. The DNA for the CDR3 is TGTGCCAGCAGCTCCCCCGGGACAGCCTCGCGAAACACTGAAGCTTTCTTT. Its protein is CASSSPGTASRNTEAFF.